This T cell receptor beta chain was recovered during a study of blood T cell repertoires in COVID-19. Across the study: Material from acute and convalescent COVID-19 was sourced from the United States, Italy and Spain. Sources were T cells, B-cell-depleted T cells, or PBMCs; the material itself was cDNA or gDNA.

This CDR3 has 12 residues. CDR1 is ENHRY, CDR2 SYGVKD, per germline. Deletions cut 8 bases from V and 1 base from J, with 8 bases between. As processed by the authors: Amplification with reference gene primers provided the estimates of nucleated cell counts. Sequencing was performed with immunoSEQ multiplex PCR; in TCRdb, only in-frame clones are kept and a portion is missing. V, J and clone size were drawn from that table, and D and trimming were deduced from the DNA. Of some 25,000 clones in the sample, around 90% were seen once. The chain carries TRBV10-3 and TRBJ1-1, with D unresolved. The specimen sequenced was peripheral blood. The source is a man aged 70 or older with acute or convalescent COVID-19. CDR3 amino acids: CAISRENTEAFF. CDR3 sequence (DNA): TGTGCCATCTCAAGAGAGAACACTGAAGCTTTCTTT.